The sequence of this TCR beta chain was determined in a study of T cell repertoires in cytomegalovirus infection. Study information: Peptides in the study included HLA-C-restricted and HLA-B-restricted CMV epitopes. The public TCR beta signatures pointed to both CMV infection and matching HLA type.

Study observations and caveats: Predominance within the ex vivo response was attributable to HLA-C-restricted CMV-specific TCR beta clonotypes.

V was shortened by 0 bases and J by 0 bases, with 21 bases between the two germline ends. The germline gives CDR1 MGHDK, CDR2 SYGVNS. There are 20 residues in the CDR3. This clonotype was found many times. What it binds is unknown. TCRdb called the reads again in MiXCR, with one record for every CDR3 protein. There are approximately 65,000 distinct CDR3 sequences in the sample; roughly a fifth occur only once, and 73% lies in the top ten. This receptor was taken from a human donor in good health (CMV status not recorded). Some clones in this sample may be carry-over from other donors' samples. The chain is built from TRBV25-1 and TRBJ1-3, with D perhaps TRBD1 (5 bases). The specimen was CD8+ T cells from cultured PBMCs, collected from culture after CMV antigen stimulation. CDR3 loop: CASSEYISARAEISGNTIYF. CDR3 DNA: TGTGCCAGCAGTGAATATATATCGGCCAGGGCGGAGATCTCTGGAAACACCATATATTTT.